One and the same sample provided the 25 T cell receptor beta chains below, sequenced in a study of naive and memory T cell subsets. The study's findings and limits: Possibly reflecting memory cells re-expressing CD45RA, a few larger clonotypes occurred in naive repertoires, especially CD8.

These receptors' antigens are unknown. The beta constant-region primer was an equimolar mix of two oligonucleotides covering TRBC1 and TRBC2. Nested alpha and beta constant-region primers with the SP2 primer drove four PCR rounds on ligated cDNA. TCRdb analysed the UMI-ligation and nested PCR reads with MiXCR anew, one entry per CDR3 protein. In the table there are roughly 92,000 distinct CDR3 sequences, around 11% of which are singletons. The sample was naive CD4+ T cells from blood. The receptors derive from a human donor in good health.

The table lists this clonotype with a few counts. This chain links TRBV7-2 with TRBJ2-2; D not certain. Germline values: CDR1 SGHTA, CDR2 FQGNSA. CDR3 size: 13 residues. Trimming cost V 3 bases and J 1 base, with 3 bases left between them. CDR3 DNA sequence: TGTGCCAGCAGCTTTAGGAACACCGGGGAGCTGTTTTTT. Residues: CASSFRNTGELFF.

This clonotype has more than one count but fewer than ten. The J gene is TRBJ1-2, the V gene TRBV18, with D possibly matching TRBD1 (5 bases). The V end was cut by 3 bases, the J end by 2 bases, with 13 bases between. This CDR3 has 15 amino acids. CDR1 and CDR2 from the germline V gene are KGHSH and LQKENI. The CDR3 DNA sequence: TGTGCCAGCTCACCCACCATCACAGGAAACTATGGCTACACCTTC. Its protein product is CASSPTITGNYGYTF.

There are many counts of this clonotype. The chain combines TRBV29-1 with TRBJ2-7; D is undetermined. This CDR3 region has 11 residues. The germline V gene has CDR1 SQVTM and CDR2 ANQGSEA. The V end lost 4 bases, the J end lost 3 bases, and 7 bases lay between the germline ends. The chain's CDR3 is CSVATSYEQYF. The CDR3 bases are TGCAGCGTTGCAACCAGCTACGAGCAGTACTTC.

J is TRBJ2-3 and V is TRBV3-1, with D possibly matching TRBD2 (6 bases). The CDR3 spans 14 residues. The germline gives CDR1 LGHDT, CDR2 YNNKEL (reference sequence). Trimming left V 10 bases short and J 1 base short, with 15 bases between. The CDR3 sequence is CATSFSGGTDTQYF. The CDR3 DNA follows: TGTGCCACCTCATTTAGCGGTGGCACAGATACGCAGTATTTT.

CDR3 sequence: CASSLTRSGNTIYF. The CDR3 region has the DNA TGTGCCAGCAGCTTAACCCGCTCTGGAAACACCATATATTTT. The V and J genes are TRBV7-2 and TRBJ1-3; D call uncertain. Germline V lookup: CDR1 SGHTA, CDR2 FQGNSA. V dropped 2 bases and J dropped 0 bases, with 5 bases sitting between them. This CDR3 comprises 14 residues.

This clonotype was recorded a few times. The chain uses TRBV12-3 or TRBV12-4 and TRBJ2-7; D possibly corresponds to TRBD1 (6 bases). Trimming shortened V by 5 bases and J by 12 bases, and 20 bases separated the two germline ends. CDR3 length equals 13 residues. The CDR3 coding sequence is TGTGCCAGCAGTCTCAAAGCCGGACAGCCCCCGTACTTC. It encodes CASSLKAGQPPYF.

This rearrangement joins TRBV2 to TRBJ2-5, with a possible D match to TRBD2 (5 bases). Trimming removed 5 bases at V and 4 bases at J, with 14 bases between. Germline CDR1 reads SNHLY; CDR2 reads FYNNEI. The CDR3 has 14 residues. The CDR3 spells CASSRLLSAETQYF. DNA for the CDR3: TGTGCCAGCAGTAGATTGCTTAGCGCAGAGACCCAGTACTTC.

This clonotype was counted many times. The chain uses TRBV20-1 and TRBJ1-1, with D unclear. V lost 2 bases and J 0 bases, leaving 16 bases between the germline ends. The CDR3 has 16 residues. Germline CDR1 DFQATT, CDR2 SNEGSKA (reference sequence). CDR3 in DNA: TGCAGTGCTAGACCAGGCAGAAATTACTTGAACACTGAAGCTTTCTTT. It specifies CSARPGRNYLNTEAFF.

The chain employs TRBV7-2 and TRBJ2-2; 10 bases match TRBD2. The J segment lost 4 bases and the V segment lost 3 bases, leaving 8 bases of the junction unmatched. CDR3 length: 17 amino acids. Germline V CDR1 and CDR2: SGHTA, FQGNSA. CDR3 nucleotide sequence: TGTGCCAGCAGCTTCACCGGGACTAGCGTTGCCACCGGGGAGCTGTTTTTT. This encodes CASSFTGTSVATGELFF.

In this sample, this clonotype turned up many times. The chain joins TRBV6-2 or TRBV6-3 to TRBJ2-7, with 7 nucleotides matching TRBD1. V shed 6 bases, J shed 4 bases, and the junction held 15 bases outside the gene matches. Germline lookup yields CDR1 MNHEY and CDR2 SVGEGT. The CDR3 runs to 16 residues. CDR3 sequence reads: CASSPTTGAGVYEQYF. The CDR3 region has the DNA TGTGCCAGCAGCCCGACCACAGGGGCCGGGGTTTACGAGCAGTACTTC.

This clonotype appeared a few times. This sequence joins TRBV18 and TRBJ1-4; unclear D gene. Trimming took 2 bases from V and 0 from J, leaving 4 bases between them. This CDR3 spans 14 amino acids. CDR1 and CDR2 (germline): KGHSH, LQKENI. CDR3 DNA: TGTGCCAGCTCACCAGGGGCAACTAATGAAAAACTGTTTTTT. The encoded protein is CASSPGATNEKLFF.

The rearrangement joins TRBV7-2 to TRBJ2-3; a possible D gene is TRBD2 (6 bases). The CDR3 contains 14 residues. Between the trimmed V and J ends, which lost 3 bases and 3 bases, there was a span of 10 bases. Germline CDR1 and CDR2: SGHTA and FQGNSA. The CDR3 DNA is TGTGCCAGCAGCTTGGGCGGGATGACAGATACGCAGTATTTT. This sequence encodes CASSLGGMTDTQYF.

There are many counts of this clonotype. CDR3 amino acids: CASSPRGSGANVLTF. The CDR3 region has the DNA TGTGCCAGCAGCCCCCGAGGCTCTGGGGCCAACGTCCTGACTTTC. The genes are TRBV7-8 and TRBJ2-6; no clear D. Deletions cut 5 bases from V and 0 bases from J, with 8 bases between. CDR1 and CDR2 from the germline V gene are SGHVS and FQNEAQ. CDR3 length equals 15 residues.

The chain recombines TRBV30 with TRBJ2-7; 7 bases fit TRBD1. This CDR3 is 14 amino acids long. Trimming took 2 bases from V and 4 from J; bases not matched to a gene: 8. CDR1 is GTSNPN and CDR2 is SVGIG in the germline V gene (reference sequence). The CDR3 region is CAWSRGQVRYEQYF. CDR3 DNA: TGTGCCTGGAGTCGCGGACAGGTTAGGTACGAGCAGTACTTC.

A few counts support this clonotype. This chain connects TRBV2 to TRBJ2-1; D uncertain. Germline CDR1 SNHLY, CDR2 FYNNEI. This CDR3 region has 14 residues. Between the trimmed V and J ends, which lost 8 bases and 0 bases, there was a span of 11 bases. This CDR3 reads CASGRLSSYNEQFF. As DNA, the CDR3 is TGTGCCAGCGGGCGCCTAAGCTCCTACAATGAGCAGTTCTTC.

This clonotype was counted many times. The chain joins TRBV19 to TRBJ2-2, with 12 bases that match TRBD2. Germline V CDR1 and CDR2: LNHDA, SQIVND (reference sequence). V trimming: 7 bases; J trimming: 4 bases; junction bases outside the gene matches: 4. The CDR3 runs 15 residues. CDR3 in amino acids: CASMGTSGFTGELFF. CDR3 DNA sequence: TGTGCCAGTATGGGGACTAGCGGGTTCACCGGGGAGCTGTTTTTT.

This clonotype was recorded a few times. The chain carries TRBV9 and TRBJ2-7; 9 nucleotides match TRBD1. Trimming took 2 bases from V and 4 from J; bases not matched to a gene: 7. Per the germline V gene, CDR1 is SGDLS and CDR2 is YYNGEE. The CDR3 is made up of 15 amino acids. CDR3 residues: CASSVEGQGLYEQYF. The CDR3 DNA reads TGTGCCAGCAGCGTCGAGGGACAGGGTTTGTACGAGCAGTACTTC.

The chain uses TRBV11-3 and TRBJ2-3, with D maybe TRBD2 (6 bases). From germline, CDR1 is SGHNT and CDR2 YENEEA. This CDR3 has 13 amino acids. Trimming pared 3 bases from V and 8 bases from J, leaving 12 bases between. As DNA, the CDR3 is TGTGCCAGCAGCTTCAACATGGAGGGTACGCAGTATTTT. As protein: CASSFNMEGTQYF. The whole variable domain, remainder taken from reference TRBV11-3 and TRBJ2-3, is EAGVVQSPRYKIIEKKQPVAFWCNPISGHNTLYWYLQNLGQGPELLIRYENEEAVDDSQLPKDRFSAERLKGVDSTLKIQPAELGDSAVYLCASSFNMEGTQYFGPGTRLTVL.

This rearrangement joins TRBV18 to TRBJ1-3; tentative D call: TRBD1 (6 bases). The V end was cut by 3 bases, the J end by 0 bases, with 9 bases between. The CDR3 extends over 15 amino acids. CDR1 and CDR2 from the germline V gene are KGHSH and LQKENI. The CDR3 region is CASSPSDSSGNTIYF. The CDR3 coding sequence is TGTGCCAGCTCACCTTCGGACAGCTCTGGAAACACCATATATTTT.

The chain is built from TRBV12-3 or TRBV12-4 and TRBJ2-3; 8 bases agree with TRBD1. CDR3 length: 14 amino acids. The J segment lost 4 bases and the V segment lost 3 bases, leaving 3 bases of the junction unmatched. The CDR3 region is CASSFLQGADTQYF. For the CDR3, the DNA is TGTGCCAGCAGTTTCCTACAGGGGGCAGATACGCAGTATTTT.

V and J are TRBV19 and TRBJ2-7; TRBD1 matches at 10 bases. The junction had 17 bases not matched to a gene; V was cut back by 6 bases and J by 6 bases. The CDR3 runs to 17 residues. Per germline, CDR1 LNHDA and CDR2 SQIVND (reference sequence). CDR3 DNA sequence: TGTGCCAGTAGCAAATGTGATGGGACAGGGGAGAGACGCGAGCAGTACTTC. Translated, it gives CASSKCDGTGERREQYF. Full variable domain (rest looked up from reference TRBV19 and TRBJ2-7): DGGITQSPKYLFRKEGQNVTLSCEQNLNHDAMYWYRQDPGQGLRLIYYSQIVNDFQKGDIAEGYSVSREKKESFPLTVTSAQKNPTAFYLCASSKCDGTGERREQYFGPGTRLTVT.

The V and J genes are TRBV5-5 and TRBJ2-4; possible D gene TRBD2, 5 bases. The CDR3 sequence is 12 residues long. The V gene lost 1 base and the J gene lost 13 bases, with 12 bases spanning the gap. Germline V gives CDR1 SGHKS, CDR2 YYEKEE (reference sequence). This chain's CDR3 is CASSLSPGKQYF. CDR3 nucleotide sequence: TGTGCCAGCAGCTTGTCCCCCGGGAAACAGTACTTC.

This clonotype was counted between two and nine times. This rearrangement joins TRBV5-1 to TRBJ2-1, with TRBD2 as a possible D gene (6 bases). V was shortened by 4 bases and J by 8 bases, with 19 bases between the two germline ends. The CDR3 consists of 15 residues. CDR1 and CDR2 (germline): SGHRS, YFSETQ. The CDR3 bases are TGCGCCAGCAGCCAAGGGAGGTTGGTCCCCCATGAGCAGTTCTTC. Amino acid sequence: CASSQGRLVPHEQFF.

This chain uses TRBV3-1 with TRBJ2-3, with a tentative D call TRBD1 (6 bases). The V end lost 1 base, the J end lost 4 bases, and 18 bases lay between the germline ends. Germline-derived CDR1 and CDR2 are LGHDT and YNNKEL (reference sequence). The CDR3 extends over 17 amino acids. For the CDR3, the DNA is TGTGCCAGCAGCCAAGGCCGCACAGGGATCTCAGCAGATACGCAGTATTTT. Encoded protein: CASSQGRTGISADTQYF.

The chain employs TRBV19 and TRBJ2-7; TRBD1 matches at 7 bases. Germline CDR1 LNHDA, CDR2 SQIVND (reference sequence). This CDR3 is 15 amino acids long. V dropped 5 bases and J dropped 0; count of bases not matched to a gene: 7. The CDR3 is CASSSRTGSSYEQYF. The CDR3, as DNA: TGTGCCAGTAGTTCCCGGACAGGAAGCTCCTACGAGCAGTACTTC.